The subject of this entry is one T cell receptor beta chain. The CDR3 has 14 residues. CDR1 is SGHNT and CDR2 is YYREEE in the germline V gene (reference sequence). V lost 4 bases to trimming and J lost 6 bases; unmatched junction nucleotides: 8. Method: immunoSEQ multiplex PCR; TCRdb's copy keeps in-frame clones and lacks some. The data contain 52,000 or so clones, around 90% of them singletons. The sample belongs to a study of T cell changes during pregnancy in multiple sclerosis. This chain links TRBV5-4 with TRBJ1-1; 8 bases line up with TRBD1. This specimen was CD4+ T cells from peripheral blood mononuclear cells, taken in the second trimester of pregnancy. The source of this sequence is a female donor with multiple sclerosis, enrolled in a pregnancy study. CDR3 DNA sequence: TGTGCCAGCAGCGTTGGACAGGGAGTACCTGAAGCTTTCTTT. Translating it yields CASSVGQGVPEAFF.